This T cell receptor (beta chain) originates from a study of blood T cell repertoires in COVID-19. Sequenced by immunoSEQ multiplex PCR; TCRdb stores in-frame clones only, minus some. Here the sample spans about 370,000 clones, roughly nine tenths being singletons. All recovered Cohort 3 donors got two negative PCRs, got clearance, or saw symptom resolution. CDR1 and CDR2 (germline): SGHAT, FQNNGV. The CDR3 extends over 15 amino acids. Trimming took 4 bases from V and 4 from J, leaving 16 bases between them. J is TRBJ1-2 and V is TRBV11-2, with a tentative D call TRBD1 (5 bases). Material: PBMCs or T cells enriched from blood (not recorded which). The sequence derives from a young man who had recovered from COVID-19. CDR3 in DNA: TGTGCCAGCAGCTCTCCCGGGGGAGGGAGCTATGGCTACACCTTC. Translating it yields CASSSPGGGSYGYTF.